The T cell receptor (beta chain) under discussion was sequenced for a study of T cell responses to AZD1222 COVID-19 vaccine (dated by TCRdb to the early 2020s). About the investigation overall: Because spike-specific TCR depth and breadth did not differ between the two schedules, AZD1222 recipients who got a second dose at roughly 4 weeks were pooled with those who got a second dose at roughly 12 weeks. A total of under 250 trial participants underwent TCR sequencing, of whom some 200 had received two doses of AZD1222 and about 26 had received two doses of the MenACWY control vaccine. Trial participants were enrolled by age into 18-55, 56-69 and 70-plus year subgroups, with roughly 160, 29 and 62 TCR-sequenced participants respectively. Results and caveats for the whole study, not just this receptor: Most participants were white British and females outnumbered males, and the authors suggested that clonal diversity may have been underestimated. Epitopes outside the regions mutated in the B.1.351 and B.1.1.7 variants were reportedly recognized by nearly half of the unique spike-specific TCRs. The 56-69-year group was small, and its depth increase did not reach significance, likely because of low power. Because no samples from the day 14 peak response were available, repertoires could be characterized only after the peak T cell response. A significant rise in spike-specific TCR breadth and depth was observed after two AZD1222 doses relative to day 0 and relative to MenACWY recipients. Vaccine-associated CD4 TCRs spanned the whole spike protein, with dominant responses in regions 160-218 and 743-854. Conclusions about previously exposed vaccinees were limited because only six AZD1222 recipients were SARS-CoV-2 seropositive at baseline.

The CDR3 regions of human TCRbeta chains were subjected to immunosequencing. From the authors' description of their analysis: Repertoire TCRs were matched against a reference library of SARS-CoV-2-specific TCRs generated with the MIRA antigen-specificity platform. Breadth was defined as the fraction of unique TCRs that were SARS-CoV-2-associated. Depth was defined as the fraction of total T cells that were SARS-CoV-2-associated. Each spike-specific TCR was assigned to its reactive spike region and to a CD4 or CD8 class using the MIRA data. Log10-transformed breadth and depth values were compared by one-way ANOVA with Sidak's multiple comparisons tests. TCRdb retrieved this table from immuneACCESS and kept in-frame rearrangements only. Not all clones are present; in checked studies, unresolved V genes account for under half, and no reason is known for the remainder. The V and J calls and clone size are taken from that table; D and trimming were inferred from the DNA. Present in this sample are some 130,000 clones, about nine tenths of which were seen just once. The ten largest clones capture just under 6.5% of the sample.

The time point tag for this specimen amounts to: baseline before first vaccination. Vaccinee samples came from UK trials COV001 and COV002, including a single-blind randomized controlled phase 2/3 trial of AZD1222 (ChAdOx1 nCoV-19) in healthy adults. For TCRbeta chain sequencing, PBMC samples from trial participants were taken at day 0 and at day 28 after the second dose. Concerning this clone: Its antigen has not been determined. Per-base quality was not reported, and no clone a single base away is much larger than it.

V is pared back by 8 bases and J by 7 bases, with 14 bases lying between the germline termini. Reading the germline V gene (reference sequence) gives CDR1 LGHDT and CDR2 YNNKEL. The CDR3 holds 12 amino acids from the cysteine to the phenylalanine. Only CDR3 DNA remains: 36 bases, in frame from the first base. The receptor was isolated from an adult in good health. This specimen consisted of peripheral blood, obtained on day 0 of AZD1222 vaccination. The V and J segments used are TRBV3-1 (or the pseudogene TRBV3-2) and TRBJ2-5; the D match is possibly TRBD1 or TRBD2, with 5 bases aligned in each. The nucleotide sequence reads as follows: TGTGCCAGCGGGACCCCGATGGGGACCCAGTACTTC. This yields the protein CASGTPMGTQYF.